This is a list of T cell receptor beta chains from one sample in a study of beta chain features in type 1 diabetes. The method was immunoSEQ multiplex PCR; TCRdb's version includes in-frame clones alone and lacks a portion of them. The data show some 640,000 clones, about an eighth seen once. Sequenced material: naive CD4+ T cells from blood. The origin of the receptors is a man younger than 30 with type 1 diabetes. Each CDR3 is given with its conserved first and last residue. A D gene is named only where the DNA matches it firmly. Clone size is given for some rows only: seen once, a few or many times, or a class if the clone is expanded.

TRBJ2-6 | few | . | TRBV2 | CASSEAKGSRLAGANVLTF | TGTGCCAGCAGTGAAGCTAAGGGGTCCAGGCTGGCTGGGGCCAACGTCCTGACTTTC
TRBJ2-4 | . | . | TRBV2 | CASSTTTRNIQYF | TGTGCCAGCAGTACGACTACCAGGAACATTCAGTACTTC
TRBJ2-3 | . | . | TRBV18 | CASSPPGTDTQYF | TGTGCCAGCTCACCACCGGGCACAGATACGCAGTATTTT
TRBJ1-2 | . | TRBD1 | TRBV28 | CASSPGTGYGYTF | TGTGCCAGCAGCCCAGGGACAGGGTATGGCTACACCTTC
TRBJ2-1 | few | . | TRBV5-1 | CASSLSEGFNEQFF | TGCGCCAGCAGCTTGAGCGAGGGGTTCAATGAGCAGTTCTTC
TRBJ2-7 | few | . | TRBV4-2 | CASPRSGTGTEQYF | TGTGCCAGCCCCCGTTCCGGGACCGGGACCGAGCAGTACTTC
TRBJ2-7 | . | . | TRBV30 | CAWSVMGRYEQYF | TGTGCCTGGAGTGTAATGGGTCGCTACGAGCAGTACTTC
TRBJ2-7 | few | . | TRBV5-6 | CASSFGPLGEQYF | TGTGCCAGCAGCTTCGGTCCCCTTGGGGAGCAGTACTTC
TRBJ1-2 | . | TRBD1 | TRBV5-6 | CASSSTGGSYGYTF | TGTGCCAGCAGCTCGACAGGGGGATCCTATGGCTACACCTTC
TRBJ2-1 | few | TRBD2 | TRBV7-9 | CASRFEEAGASREQFF | TGTGCCAGCAGGTTCGAGGAAGCGGGAGCCTCCAGGGAGCAGTTCTTC
TRBJ2-7 | . | TRBD1 | TRBV4-3 | CASSQAQGASEQYF | TGCGCCAGCAGCCAAGCACAGGGGGCGAGTGAGCAGTACTTC
TRBJ2-1 | few | . | TRBV25-1 | CASSDLSGLHNEQFF | TGTGCCAGCAGTGACCTCAGCGGCCTACACAATGAGCAGTTCTTC
TRBJ2-5 | . | TRBD1 | TRBV9 | CASSPWEGDRVARETQYF | TGTGCCAGCAGCCCCTGGGAGGGGGACAGGGTAGCCCGGGAGACCCAGTACTTC
TRBJ2-7 | few | TRBD2 | TRBV28 | CASQTSRMYEQYF | TGTGCCAGCCAGACTAGCCGGATGTACGAGCAGTACTTC
TRBJ2-6 | . | . | TRBV5-6 | CASSLWPASGANVLTF | TGTGCCAGCAGCTTGTGGCCAGCCTCTGGGGCCAACGTCCTGACTTTC
TRBJ2-5 | . | . | TRBV2 | CASSPSVGGETQYF | TGTGCCAGCAGTCCCAGCGTGGGGGGAGAGACCCAGTACTTC
TRBJ2-5 | few | TRBD2 | TRBV10-3 | CAISIRAGGQETQYF | TGTGCCATCAGCATTAGAGCGGGGGGACAAGAGACCCAGTACTTC
TRBJ2-3 | . | TRBD2 | TRBV28 | CASSLWTTGGAPDTQYF | TGTGCCAGCAGTTTATGGACCACGGGAGGGGCCCCAGATACGCAGTATTTT
TRBJ2-1 | few | TRBD1 | TRBV7-9 | CASSSDRGPYNEQFF | TGTGCCAGCAGCTCGGACAGGGGGCCGTACAATGAGCAGTTCTTC
TRBJ2-7 | few | . | TRBV2 | CASSFSYEQYF | TGTGCCAGCAGCTTCTCCTACGAGCAGTACTTC
TRBJ1-1 | . | TRBD1 | TRBV10-3 | CAISDTGETTEAFF | TGTGCCATCAGTGATACAGGGGAGACCACTGAAGCTTTCTTT
TRBJ1-5 | . | TRBD1 | TRBV27 | CASSARGGGNQPQHF | TGTGCCAGCAGTGCCAGGGGGGGTGGCAATCAGCCCCAGCATTTT
TRBJ2-5 | once | TRBD2 | TRBV15 | CATSRTSSGTQYF | TGTGCCACCAGCCGGACTAGCTCCGGGACCCAGTACTTC
TRBJ1-2 | few | . | TRBV29-1 | CSVDGRTANYGYTF | TGCAGCGTTGACGGCAGGACAGCTAACTATGGCTACACCTTC
TRBJ2-7 | . | . | TRBV29-1 | CSVKGQYSYEQYF | TGCAGCGTTAAAGGACAGTACTCCTACGAGCAGTACTTC
TRBJ2-1 | few | . | TRBV4-2 | CASSQEGSGHGNNEQFF | TGTGCCAGCAGCCAAGAAGGATCAGGGCATGGCAACAATGAGCAGTTCTTC
TRBJ1-2 | few | . | TRBV2 | CASSETAAYGYTF | TGTGCCAGCAGTGAAACGGCAGCCTATGGCTACACCTTC
TRBJ2-7 | . | TRBD1 | TRBV9 | CASSSNGQAQYEQYF | TGTGCCAGCAGCTCTAATGGACAGGCTCAATACGAGCAGTACTTC
TRBJ2-1 | few | TRBD2 | TRBV9 | CASSVGGGLATPGYNEQFF | TGTGCCAGCAGCGTAGGCGGGGGACTAGCGACTCCCGGTTACAATGAGCAGTTCTTC
TRBJ1-2 | once | . | TRBV9 | CASSAAGSGYGYTF | TGTGCCAGCAGCGCTGCGGGGTCGGGCTATGGCTACACCTTC
TRBJ2-5 | . | TRBD2 | TRBV9 | CASSGGREAQHF | TGTGCCAGCAGCGGAGGACGGGAGGCCCAGCACTTC
TRBJ2-5 | few | TRBD1 | TRBV29-1 | CSVGRDRGFGTQYF | TGCAGCGTCGGACGGGACAGGGGTTTTGGGACCCAGTACTTC
TRBJ2-1 | few | TRBD2 | TRBV10-1 | CASSDTSGRYNEQFF | TGCGCCAGCAGTGATACGAGCGGGAGGTACAATGAGCAGTTCTTC
TRBJ1-3 | few | . | TRBV7-2 | CASSSASGNTIYF | TGTGCCAGCAGCTCCGCCTCCGGAAACACCATATATTTT
TRBJ2-5 | . | . | TRBV2 | CAISGGETQYF | TGTGCCATCTCAGGGGGGGAGACCCAGTACTTC
TRBJ2-3 | . | . | TRBV7-9 | CASSGGGLSTDTQYF | TGTGCCAGCAGCGGGGGCGGTCTTAGCACAGATACGCAGTATTTT
TRBJ2-3 | . | . | TRBV7-8 | CACSLNGLGTDTQYF | TGTGCCTGCAGCTTAAATGGGTTGGGGACAGATACGCAGTATTTT
TRBJ2-1 | . | . | TRBV9 | CASSRDGQPYNEQFF | TGTGCCAGCAGCCGGGACGGACAGCCCTACAATGAGCAGTTCTTC
TRBJ2-3 | . | TRBD2 | TRBV13 | CASSQSGLAGEGTDTQYF | TGTGCCAGCAGCCAGAGTGGACTAGCGGGAGAGGGGACAGATACGCAGTATTTT
TRBJ2-1 | . | TRBD1 | TRBV4-3 | CASSQVWYRDRGRDEQFF | TGCGCCAGCAGCCAAGTTTGGTACCGGGACAGGGGTCGGGATGAGCAGTTCTTC
TRBJ2-7 | . | . | TRBV5-4 | CASRQPGYEQYF | TGTGCCAGCAGACAACCAGGGTACGAGCAGTACTTC
TRBJ2-7 | few | . | TRBV18 | CASSPRSYEQYF | TGTGCCAGCTCACCCCGCTCCTACGAGCAGTACTTC
TRBJ2-7 | few | . | TRBV28 | CASSLQPGLDYEQYF | TGTGCCAGCAGTTTGCAGCCAGGCCTTGACTACGAGCAGTACTTC